The 2 T cell receptor beta chains in this list originate from one sample, sequenced in a study of blood T cell repertoires in COVID-19. This table comes from immunoSEQ multiplex PCR, and its TCRdb copy is limited to in-frame clones, with some not included. The sample holds 83,000 or so clones, around 87% seen once. The specimen was peripheral blood. The receptor source for this set is a man older than 75 with active or convalescent COVID-19.

This clone was recorded only once. This chain's CDR3 is CASTLRGGINQPQHF. The CDR3, as DNA: TGTGCCAGTACCCTAAGAGGGGGAATCAATCAGCCCCAGCATTTT. The chain has TRBV19 and TRBJ1-5; possible D gene TRBD1, 6 bases. Between the trimmed V and J ends, which lost 7 bases and 3 bases, there was a span of 16 bases. This CDR3 is built from 15 residues. Germline-derived CDR1 and CDR2 are LNHDA and SQIVND (reference sequence).

This chain links TRBV6-1 with TRBJ1-5, with D unclear. The germline V and J ends were trimmed by 2 bases and 4 bases, with 6 bases remaining between them. CDR1 is MNHNS, CDR2 SASEGT, per germline. The CDR3 spans 13 residues. The CDR3, as DNA: TGTGCCAGCAGTGAACAGGTGAATCAGCCCCAGCATTTT. This sequence encodes CASSEQVNQPQHF.